The entry that follows covers one T cell receptor (beta chain) sequence. Under the authors' procedure: From reference gene primer amplification, estimates of nucleated cell counts were derived. Clones were read by immunoSEQ multiplex PCR, and TCRdb kept only the in-frame ones, dropping some. For V, J and clone size, that table is used; D and trimming come from the DNA. The sample holds around 300,000 clones, 88% seen once. This record comes from a study of blood T cell repertoires in COVID-19. Study in general: Material from acute and convalescent COVID-19 was sourced from the United States, Italy and Spain. PBMCs, B-cell-depleted T cells, or T cells provided the cDNA or gDNA that made up the material.

CDR1 is MNHEY and CDR2 is SMNVEV in the germline V gene (reference sequence). The length of the CDR3 is 15 residues. V lost 6 bases and J lost 5, with 16 bases in between. Sequenced: peripheral blood. This clonotype originated in a woman in her 30s with COVID-19, enrolled during active disease. V is TRBV27 and J is TRBJ2-2; D is perhaps TRBD2 (7 bases). The CDR3 nucleotides read TGTGCCAGCAGGAGGGGGAGGGGGAGTACCGGGGAGCTGTTTTTT. Its translation: CASRRGRGSTGELFF.